This paragraph covers one TCR beta chain sequence. These data originate in a study of blood T cell repertoires in COVID-19. The CDR3 extends over 14 amino acids. Germline loops: CDR1 SGHAT, CDR2 FQNNGV. The V end was cut by 0 bases, the J end by 1 base, with 6 bases between. The table came from immunoSEQ multiplex PCR; TCRdb's copy has only in-frame clones and leaves some out. This table has fewer than 450,000 clones, 88% appearing once. This clonotype was obtained from a woman younger than 30 who had recovered from COVID-19. Material: PBMCs or T cells enriched from blood (not recorded which). V usage is TRBV11-2 and J usage is TRBJ1-1; D unclear. The CDR3 is CASSLDPSNTEAFF. The CDR3 DNA sequence: TGTGCCAGCAGCTTAGATCCATCGAACACTGAAGCTTTCTTT. The entire variable domain, with the rest obtained from reference TRBV11-2 and TRBJ1-1, is as follows: EAGVAQSPRYKIIEKRQSVAFWCNPISGHATLYWYQQILGQGPKLLIQFQNNGVVDDSQLPKDRFSAERLKGVDSTLKIQPAKLEDSAVYLCASSLDPSNTEAFFGQGTRLTVV.